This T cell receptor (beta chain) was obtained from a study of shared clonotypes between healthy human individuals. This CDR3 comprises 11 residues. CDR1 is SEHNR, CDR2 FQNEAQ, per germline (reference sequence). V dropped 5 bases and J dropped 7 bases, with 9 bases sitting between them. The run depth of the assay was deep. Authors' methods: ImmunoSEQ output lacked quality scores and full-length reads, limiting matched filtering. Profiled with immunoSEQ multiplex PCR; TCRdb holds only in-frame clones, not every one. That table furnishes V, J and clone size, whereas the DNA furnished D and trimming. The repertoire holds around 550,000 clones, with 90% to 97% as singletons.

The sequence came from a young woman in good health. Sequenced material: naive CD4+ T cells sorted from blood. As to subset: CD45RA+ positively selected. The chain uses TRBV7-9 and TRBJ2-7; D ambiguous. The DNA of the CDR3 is TGTGCCAGCAGCCCAGTGGGGGAGCAGTACTTC. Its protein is CASSPVGEQYF.